A selection of T cell receptor beta chains follows, all from one sample in a study of blood T cells in healthy people across ages. In TCRdb, the 5' RACE reads were re-called with MiXCR into one record per CDR3 protein. The top ten hold approximately 10% of the sample, which has roughly 1.7 million distinct CDR3 sequences, roughly a third seen once. The sequenced material came from blood. These receptors came from a woman in her twenties or thirties in good health. Both conserved end residues are part of each CDR3. The D gene is left open where the match is weak. The listing skips clone size in some rows; elsewhere it reads once, few, many or a size class.

abundance | d_gene | j_gene | v_gene | CDR3nt | CDR3aa
. | TRBD1 | TRBJ1-2 | TRBV20-1 | TGCAGTGCTAGAGGTACAGGGGCCGCCGTAGGCTACACCTTC | CSARGTGAAVGYTF
many | . | TRBJ2-3 | TRBV7-9 | TGTGCCAGCAGCTTAAGCGCTCGGGCGGCCACAGATACGCAGTATTTT | CASSLSARAATDTQYF
few | . | TRBJ1-1 | TRBV30 | TGTGCCTGGAGTGGCCAGGGCACTGAAGCTTTCTTT | CAWSGQGTEAFF
few | . | TRBJ2-5 | TRBV9 | TGTGCCAGCAGCGAGGTTACGGGCCTAGGGGAAGAGACCCAGTACTTC | CASSEVTGLGEETQYF
. | TRBD1 | TRBJ1-2 | TRBV30 | TGTGCCTGGATGATACAGGGGGGCTATGGCTACACCTTC | CAWMIQGGYGYTF
. | TRBD2 | TRBJ2-1 | TRBV27 | TGTGCCAGCAAACTAGCGGTGGACTCCTACAATGAGCAGTTCTTC | CASKLAVDSYNEQFF
once | TRBD2 | TRBJ2-3 | TRBV7-3 | TGTGCCAGCAGTGACACTAGCGGGGGCTCAGATACGCAGTATTTT | CASSDTSGGSDTQYF
. | TRBD1 | TRBJ1-6 | TRBV6-1 | TGTGCCAGCAGAAATTACCGGGACAGGGTTGATTCACCCCTCCACTTT | CASRNYRDRVDSPLHF
many | . | TRBJ2-1 | TRBV29-1 | TGCAGCGTTGAACCGGGTTACAATGAGCAGTTCTTC | CSVEPGYNEQFF
few | TRBD1 | TRBJ2-3 | TRBV6-1 | TGTGCCAGCAGCCTCAGGACAGGGGATACGCAGTATTTT | CASSLRTGDTQYF
. | . | TRBJ2-1 | TRBV6-5 | TGTGCCAGCAGTTACTCCGCACTCTCCTACAATGAGCAGTTCTTC | CASSYSALSYNEQFF
. | . | TRBJ2-7 | TRBV5-5 | TGTACCAGCAGCCCCCGCGAAGGCCCCTACGAGCAGTACTTC | CTSSPREGPYEQYF
few | . | TRBJ2-3 | TRBV2 | TGTGCCAGCAAAGGACAGACAACTTACACAGATACGCAGTATTTT | CASKGQTTYTDTQYF
. | . | TRBJ2-7 | TRBV27 | TGTGCCAGCAGTTCCATATCCAGGATCGCCTACGAGCAGTACTTC | CASSSISRIAYEQYF
. | . | TRBJ2-6 | TRBV4-2 | TGTGCCAGCAGCCACAGGTCTATGACTGGGGCCAACGTCCTGACTTTC | CASSHRSMTGANVLTF
. | . | TRBJ1-1 | TRBV9 | TGTGCCAGCGGTAGAGGCACGAGGGGGGGCACTGAAGCTTTCTTT | CASGRGTRGGTEAFF
. | TRBD1 | TRBJ1-2 | TRBV4-1 | TGCGCCAGCAGCCAAGTTGGGACAGGCCATGGCTACACCTTC | CASSQVGTGHGYTF
. | TRBD2 | TRBJ2-1 | TRBV7-2 | TGTGCCAGCAGCTCCCCTAGCGGGAGAAGGACTGAGCAGTTCTTC | CASSSPSGRRTEQFF
. | TRBD2 | TRBJ2-5 | TRBV20-1 | TGCAGTGCTAGAGTTCAGCGGGGGGGCTTTGAGACCCAGTACTTC | CSARVQRGGFETQYF
. | TRBD1 | TRBJ2-5 | TRBV16 | TGTGCCAGCAGCCTAGGGACAGGCCGGCGGCGGGAGACCCAGTACTTC | CASSLGTGRRRETQYF
. | . | TRBJ2-6 | TRBV6-1 | TGTGCCAGCAGAGGGGGACGGGCCTCTGGGGCCAACGTCCTGACTTTC | CASRGGRASGANVLTF
. | . | TRBJ2-7 | TRBV20-1 | TGCAGTGCCCCGGGCCAAGAGCCCTACGAGCAGTACTTC | CSAPGQEPYEQYF
few | TRBD2 | TRBJ2-1 | TRBV6-2/TRBV6-3 | TGTGCCAGCAAAGGCGGGGGGGCCAATGAGCAGTTCTTC | CASKGGGANEQFF
few | . | TRBJ1-2 | TRBV2 | TGTGCCAGCAGACCGCTTGCAGATAACTATGGCTACACCTTC | CASRPLADNYGYTF
. | . | TRBJ2-1 | TRBV3-1 | TGTGCCAGCAGCCCAGAACGGAGCTCAGATGAGCAGTTCTTC | CASSPERSSDEQFF
few | TRBD2 | TRBJ2-5 | TRBV6-6 | TGTGCCAGCAGTCGGGGGGGGCGGGAACAAGAGACCCAGTACTTC | CASSRGGREQETQYF
. | TRBD2 | TRBJ2-7 | TRBV15 | TGTGCCACCAGCAGCCGGACTAGCGCGAGGCACGAGCAGTACTTC | CATSSRTSARHEQYF
few | . | TRBJ2-1 | TRBV30 | TGTGCCTGGAGTACGAATCTAGGGAATGAGCAGTTCTTC | CAWSTNLGNEQFF
. | TRBD1 | TRBJ2-7 | TRBV7-9 | TGTGCCAGCAGCTTAAGGGACAGGGGAAAGACCTACGAGCAGTACTTC | CASSLRDRGKTYEQYF
few | TRBD1 | TRBJ2-7 | TRBV27 | TGTGCCAGCAGGGGCGTTAGGGGGCCTTACGAGCAGTACTTC | CASRGVRGPYEQYF
. | TRBD2 | TRBJ2-1 | TRBV27 | TGTGCCAGCAGCCTGGGGACTAGCGTGGGTGGGAATGAGCAGTTCTTC | CASSLGTSVGGNEQFF
many | TRBD1 | TRBJ2-5 | TRBV9 | TGTGCCAGCAGCGCTACAGGGGGCAGGGGAGAGACCCAGTACTTC | CASSATGGRGETQYF
few | . | TRBJ2-3 | TRBV5-5 | TGTGCCAGCAGACCTGGCAGGGAGGCCCGGCGGGATACGCAGTATTTT | CASRPGREARRDTQYF
. | TRBD2 | TRBJ2-3 | TRBV7-2 | TGTGCCAGCAGTAATAGCGGGAGAGTCACAGATACGCAGTATTTT | CASSNSGRVTDTQYF